The sequence of this T cell receptor (beta chain) was determined in a study of T cell repertoires in cytomegalovirus infection. Study details: Recently identified HLA-C-restricted and well-studied HLA-B-restricted CMV epitopes were used. CMV infection plus the matching HLA type was flagged by public TCR beta signatures.

Trimming cost V 5 bases and J 8 bases; bases outside gene matches: 14. This CDR3 has 15 amino acids. Germline V gene lookup returns CDR1 SGHVS and CDR2 FNYEAQ. Each CDR3 protein gets one entry after TCRdb re-called the reads with MiXCR. This table holds 380,000 or so distinct CDR3 sequences, around a third found once. As regards this clonotype: Its specificity is unknown.

Broader study findings: The ex vivo response showed dominance by HLA-C-restricted CMV-specific TCR beta clonotypes.

The sequence came from a human donor in good health (CMV status not recorded). Some clones in this sample may be carry-over from other donors' samples. The specimen was cultured PBMCs, collected from culture after CMV antigen stimulation. The chain has TRBV7-6 and TRBJ1-2; 7 bases align to TRBD1. The CDR3 coding sequence is TGTGCCAGCAGCGACAAAGTTCAGGGGGGGAACGGCTACACCTTC. Translating it yields CASSDKVQGGNGYTF. Full variable domain (rest looked up from reference TRBV7-6 and TRBJ1-2): GAGVSQSPRYKVTKRGQDVALRCDPISGHVSLYWYRQALGQGPEFLTYFNYEAQQDKSGLPNDRFSAERPEGSISTLTIQRTEQRDSAMYRCASSDKVQGGNGYTFGSGTRLTVV.